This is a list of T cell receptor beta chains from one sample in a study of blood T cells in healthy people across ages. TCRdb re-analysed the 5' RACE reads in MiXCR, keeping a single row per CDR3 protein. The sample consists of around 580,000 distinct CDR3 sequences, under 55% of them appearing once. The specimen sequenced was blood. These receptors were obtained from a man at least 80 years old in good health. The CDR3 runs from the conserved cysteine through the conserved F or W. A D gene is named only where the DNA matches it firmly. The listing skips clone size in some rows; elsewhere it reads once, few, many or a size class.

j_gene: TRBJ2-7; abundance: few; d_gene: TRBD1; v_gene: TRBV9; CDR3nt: TGTGCCAGCAGCTACGGGACAGGGGTTCACGAGCAGTACTTC; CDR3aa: CASSYGTGVHEQYF
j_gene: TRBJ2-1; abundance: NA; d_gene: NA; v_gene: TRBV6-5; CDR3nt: TGTGCCAGCAGTGATGGAGGGGTTGCAAATGAGCAGTTCTTC; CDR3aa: CASSDGGVANEQFF
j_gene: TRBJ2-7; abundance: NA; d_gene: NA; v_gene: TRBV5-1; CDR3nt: TGCGCCAGCAGCTTGGGACTCTCAGGGGACGAGCAGTACTTC; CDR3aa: CASSLGLSGDEQYF
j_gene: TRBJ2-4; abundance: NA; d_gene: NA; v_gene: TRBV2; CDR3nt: TGTGCCAGCAGTGAAGCGCTTGCAGGAGGAAACATTCAGTACTTC; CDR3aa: CASSEALAGGNIQYF
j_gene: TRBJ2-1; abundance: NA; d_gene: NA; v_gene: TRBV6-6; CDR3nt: TGTGCCAGCAGTCCAGACCAGCCGTCCTACAATGAGCAGTTCTTC; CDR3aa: CASSPDQPSYNEQFF
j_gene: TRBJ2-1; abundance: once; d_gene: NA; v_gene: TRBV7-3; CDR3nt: TGTGCCAGCAGCTTACGTCGCGATCACAGCTCCTACAATGAGCAGTTCTTC; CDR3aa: CASSLRRDHSSYNEQFF
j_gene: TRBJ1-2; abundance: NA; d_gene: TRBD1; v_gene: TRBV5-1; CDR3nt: TGCGCCAGCAGCCCCCGGGACAGCCTCTATGGCTACACCTTC; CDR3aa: CASSPRDSLYGYTF
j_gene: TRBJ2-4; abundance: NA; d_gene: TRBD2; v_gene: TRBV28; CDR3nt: TGTGCCAGCAGTTTCCTAGCGGGAGCGTCGTCTGTAGCCAAAAACATTCAGTACTTC; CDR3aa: CASSFLAGASSVAKNIQYF
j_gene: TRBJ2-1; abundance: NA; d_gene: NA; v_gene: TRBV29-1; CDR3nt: TGCAGCGTTGTCAGGGGTCGGATTCATGAGCAGTTCTTC; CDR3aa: CSVVRGRIHEQFF
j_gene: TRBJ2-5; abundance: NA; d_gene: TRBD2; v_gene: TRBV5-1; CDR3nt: TGCGCCAGCAGCTTAGCTACTAGCGGGGGGACAGAGACCCAGTACTTC; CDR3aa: CASSLATSGGTETQYF
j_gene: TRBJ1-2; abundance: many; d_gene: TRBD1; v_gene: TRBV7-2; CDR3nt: TGTGCCAGCAGCCCCGGGACAGAGGATGGCTACACCTTC; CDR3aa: CASSPGTEDGYTF
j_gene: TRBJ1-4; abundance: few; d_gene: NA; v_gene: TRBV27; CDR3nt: TGTGCCAGCAGTCCCTCCGGGAGGGCAACCGAAAAACTGTTTTTT; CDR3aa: CASSPSGRATEKLFF
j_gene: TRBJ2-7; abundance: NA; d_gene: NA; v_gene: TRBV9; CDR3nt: TGTGCCAGCAGCGTAGGGGACTCCCCCCGGTACGAGCAGTACTTC; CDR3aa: CASSVGDSPRYEQYF